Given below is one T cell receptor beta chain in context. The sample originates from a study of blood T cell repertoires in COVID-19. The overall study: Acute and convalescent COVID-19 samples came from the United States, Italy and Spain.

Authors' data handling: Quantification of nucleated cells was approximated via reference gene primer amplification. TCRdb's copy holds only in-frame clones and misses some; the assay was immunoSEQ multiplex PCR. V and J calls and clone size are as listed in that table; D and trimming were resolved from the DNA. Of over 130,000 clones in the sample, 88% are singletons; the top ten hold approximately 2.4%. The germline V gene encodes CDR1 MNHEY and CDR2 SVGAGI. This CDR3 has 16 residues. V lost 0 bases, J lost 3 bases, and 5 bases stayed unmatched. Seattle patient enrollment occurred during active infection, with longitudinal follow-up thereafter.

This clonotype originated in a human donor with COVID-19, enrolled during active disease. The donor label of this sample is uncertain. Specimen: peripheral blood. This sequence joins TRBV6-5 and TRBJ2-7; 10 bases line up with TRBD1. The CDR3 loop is CASSYSRTGGYYEQYF. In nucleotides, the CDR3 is TGTGCCAGCAGTTACTCCCGGACAGGGGGGTACTACGAGCAGTACTTC.